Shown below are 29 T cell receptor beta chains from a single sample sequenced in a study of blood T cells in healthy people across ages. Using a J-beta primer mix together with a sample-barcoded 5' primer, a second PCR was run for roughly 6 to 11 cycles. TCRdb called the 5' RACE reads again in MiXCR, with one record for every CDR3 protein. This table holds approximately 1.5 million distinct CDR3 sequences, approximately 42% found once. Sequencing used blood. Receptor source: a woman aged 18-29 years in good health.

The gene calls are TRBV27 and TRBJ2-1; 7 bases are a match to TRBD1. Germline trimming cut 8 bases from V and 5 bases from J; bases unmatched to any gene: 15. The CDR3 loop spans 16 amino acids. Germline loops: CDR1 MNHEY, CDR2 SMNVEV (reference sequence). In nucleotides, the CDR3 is TGTGCCAGCCGAGGGACAGCTTTGTCATGGGACAATGAGCAGTTCTTC. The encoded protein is CASRGTALSWDNEQFF.

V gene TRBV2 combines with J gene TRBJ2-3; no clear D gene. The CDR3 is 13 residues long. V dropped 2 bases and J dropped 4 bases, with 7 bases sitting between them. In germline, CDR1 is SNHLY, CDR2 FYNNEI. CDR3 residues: CASSETMADTQYF. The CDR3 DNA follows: TGTGCCAGCAGTGAAACGATGGCAGATACGCAGTATTTT.

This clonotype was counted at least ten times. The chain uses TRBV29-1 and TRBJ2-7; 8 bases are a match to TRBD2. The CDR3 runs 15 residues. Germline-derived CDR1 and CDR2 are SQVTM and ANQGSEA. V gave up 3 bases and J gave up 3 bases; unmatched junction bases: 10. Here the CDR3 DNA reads TGCAGCGTTGAGGGTACGGGACTAGGGCTCTACGAGCAGTACTTC. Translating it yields CSVEGTGLGLYEQYF.

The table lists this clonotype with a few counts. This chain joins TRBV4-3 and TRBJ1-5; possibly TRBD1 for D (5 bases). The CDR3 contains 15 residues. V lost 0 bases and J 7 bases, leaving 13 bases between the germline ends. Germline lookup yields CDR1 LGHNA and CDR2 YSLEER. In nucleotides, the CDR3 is TGCGCCAGCAGCCAAGATCTGGGTGGGGGACAGCCCCAGCATTTT. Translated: CASSQDLGGGQPQHF.

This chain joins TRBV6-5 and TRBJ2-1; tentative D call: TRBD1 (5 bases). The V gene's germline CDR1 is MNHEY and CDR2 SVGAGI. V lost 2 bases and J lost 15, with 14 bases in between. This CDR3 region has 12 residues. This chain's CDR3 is CASSYRGRRWFF. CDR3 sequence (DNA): TGTGCCAGCAGTTACAGGGGTCGAAGGTGGTTCTTC.

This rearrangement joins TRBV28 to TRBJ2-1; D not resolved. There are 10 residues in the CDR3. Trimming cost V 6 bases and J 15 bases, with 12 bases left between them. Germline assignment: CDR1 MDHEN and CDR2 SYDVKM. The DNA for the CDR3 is TGTGCCAGCAGGTTAAACGAGTGGTTCTTC. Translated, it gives CASRLNEWFF.

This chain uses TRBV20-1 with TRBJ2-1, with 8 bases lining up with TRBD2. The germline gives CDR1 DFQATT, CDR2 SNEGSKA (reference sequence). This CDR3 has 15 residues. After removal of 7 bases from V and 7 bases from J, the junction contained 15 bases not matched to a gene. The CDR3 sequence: CSEVGRAGGRNEQFF. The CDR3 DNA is TGCAGTGAAGTGGGACGGGCGGGAGGTCGGAATGAGCAGTTCTTC.

For the CDR3, the DNA is TGTGCCAGCAGTACGATACAGGGGGGAGAGACCCAGTACTTC. Translated: CASSTIQGGETQYF. V is TRBV7-9 and J is TRBJ2-5; 8 bases are a match to TRBD1. Germline trimming cut 6 bases from V and 4 bases from J; bases unmatched to any gene: 7. Germline V gene lookup returns CDR1 SEHNR and CDR2 FQNEAQ (reference sequence). The CDR3 has 14 residues.

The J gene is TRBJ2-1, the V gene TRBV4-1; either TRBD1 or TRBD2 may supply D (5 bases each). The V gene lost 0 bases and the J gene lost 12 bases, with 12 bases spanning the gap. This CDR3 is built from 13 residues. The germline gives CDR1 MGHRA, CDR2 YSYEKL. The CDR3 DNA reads TGCGCCAGCAGCCAAGAGGTGGGACCGTGGCAGTTCTTC. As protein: CASSQEVGPWQFF.

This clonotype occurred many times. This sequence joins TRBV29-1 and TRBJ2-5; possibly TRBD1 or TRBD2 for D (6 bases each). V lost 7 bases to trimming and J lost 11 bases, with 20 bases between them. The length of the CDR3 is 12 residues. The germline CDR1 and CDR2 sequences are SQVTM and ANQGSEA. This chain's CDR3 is CSGRVRDNEQYF. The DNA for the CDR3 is TGCAGCGGGAGGGTTAGGGACAATGAGCAGTACTTC.

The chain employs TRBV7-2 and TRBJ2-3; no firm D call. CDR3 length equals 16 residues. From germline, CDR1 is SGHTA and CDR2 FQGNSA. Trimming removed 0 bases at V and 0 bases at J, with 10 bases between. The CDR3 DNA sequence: TGTGCCAGCAGCTTAGCCTTCTGGGCTAGCACAGATACGCAGTATTTT. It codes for CASSLAFWASTDTQYF.

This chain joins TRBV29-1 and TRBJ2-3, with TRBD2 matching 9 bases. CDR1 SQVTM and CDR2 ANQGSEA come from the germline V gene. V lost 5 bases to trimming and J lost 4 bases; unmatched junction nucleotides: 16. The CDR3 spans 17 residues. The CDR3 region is CSVRPAGLARVSDTQYF. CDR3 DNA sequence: TGCAGCGTTCGTCCGGCAGGACTAGCGAGAGTGTCAGATACGCAGTATTTT.

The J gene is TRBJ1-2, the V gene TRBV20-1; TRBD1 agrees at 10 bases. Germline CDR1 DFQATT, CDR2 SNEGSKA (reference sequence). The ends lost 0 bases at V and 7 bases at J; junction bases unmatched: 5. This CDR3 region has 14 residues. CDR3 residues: CSAREPGQGSGYTF. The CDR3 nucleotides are TGCAGTGCTAGAGAACCGGGACAGGGGAGTGGCTACACCTTC.

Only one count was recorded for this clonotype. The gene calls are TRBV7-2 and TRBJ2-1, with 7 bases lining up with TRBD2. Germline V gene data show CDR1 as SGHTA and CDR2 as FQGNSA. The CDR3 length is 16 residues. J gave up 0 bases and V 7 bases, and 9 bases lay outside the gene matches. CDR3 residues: CASNPGSSGSYNEQFF. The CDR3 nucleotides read TGTGCCAGCAATCCGGGTTCTAGCGGCTCCTACAATGAGCAGTTCTTC.

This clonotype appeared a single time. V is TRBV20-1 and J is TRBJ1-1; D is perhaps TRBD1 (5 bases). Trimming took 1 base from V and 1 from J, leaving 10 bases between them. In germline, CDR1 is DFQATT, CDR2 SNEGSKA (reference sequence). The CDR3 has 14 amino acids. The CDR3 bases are TGCAGTGCTAGAGGGGGCAGATCGAACACTGAAGCTTTCTTT. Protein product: CSARGGRSNTEAFF.

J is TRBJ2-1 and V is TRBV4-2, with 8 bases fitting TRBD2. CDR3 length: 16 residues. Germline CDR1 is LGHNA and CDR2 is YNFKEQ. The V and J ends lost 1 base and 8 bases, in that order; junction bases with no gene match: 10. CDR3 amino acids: CASSQGRSGRVYEQFF. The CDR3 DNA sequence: TGTGCCAGCAGCCAAGGGCGCAGCGGGAGAGTCTATGAGCAGTTCTTC.

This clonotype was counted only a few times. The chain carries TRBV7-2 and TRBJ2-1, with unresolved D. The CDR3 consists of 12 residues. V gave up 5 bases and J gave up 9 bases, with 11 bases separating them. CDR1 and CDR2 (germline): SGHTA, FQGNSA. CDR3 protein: CASSTNMGEQFF. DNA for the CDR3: TGTGCCAGCAGCACCAACATGGGTGAGCAGTTCTTC.

CDR3: CSALVATNEKLFF. Here the CDR3 DNA reads TGCAGCGCCTTGGTAGCAACTAATGAAAAACTGTTTTTT. The chain couples TRBV29-1 to TRBJ1-4, with D unresolved. Germline CDR1 SQVTM, CDR2 ANQGSEA. The CDR3 consists of 13 residues. The V gene lost 7 bases and the J gene lost 0 bases, with 9 bases spanning the gap.

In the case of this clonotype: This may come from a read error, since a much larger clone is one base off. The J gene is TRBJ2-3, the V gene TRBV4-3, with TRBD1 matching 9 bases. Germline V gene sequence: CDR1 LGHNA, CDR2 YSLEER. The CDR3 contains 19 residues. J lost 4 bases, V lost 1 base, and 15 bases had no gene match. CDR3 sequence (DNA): TGCGCCAGCAGCCAAGTTTCAATACCGGGACAGGGATACGCAGATACGCAGTATTTT. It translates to CASSQVSIPGQGYADTQYF.

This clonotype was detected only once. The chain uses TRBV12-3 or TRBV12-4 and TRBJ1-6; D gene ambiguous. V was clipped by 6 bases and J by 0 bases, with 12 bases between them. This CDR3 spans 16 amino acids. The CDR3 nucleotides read TGTGCCAGCAGCCTAGGGTTTCTCTCCTATAATTCACCCCTCCACTTT. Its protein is CASSLGFLSYNSPLHF.

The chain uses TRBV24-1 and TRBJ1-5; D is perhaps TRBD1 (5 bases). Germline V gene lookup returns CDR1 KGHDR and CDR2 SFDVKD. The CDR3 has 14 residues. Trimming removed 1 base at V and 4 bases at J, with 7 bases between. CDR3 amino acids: CATSDFDSNQPQHF. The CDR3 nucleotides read TGTGCCACCAGTGATTTCGACAGTAATCAGCCCCAGCATTTT.

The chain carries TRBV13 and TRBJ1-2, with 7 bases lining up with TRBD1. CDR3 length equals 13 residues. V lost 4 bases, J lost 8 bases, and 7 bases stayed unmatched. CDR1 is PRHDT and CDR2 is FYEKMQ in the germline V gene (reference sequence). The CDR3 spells CASSSRDSEGYTF. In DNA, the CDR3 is TGTGCCAGCAGCTCGAGGGACAGTGAAGGCTACACCTTC.

This CDR3 reads CAWSPPERALYNEQFF. The DNA for the CDR3 is TGTGCCTGGAGTCCCCCCGAGCGGGCGCTTTACAATGAGCAGTTCTTC. V gene TRBV30 combines with J gene TRBJ2-1, with D possibly TRBD2 on 6 matching bases. Germline CDR1 is GTSNPN and CDR2 is SVGIG (reference sequence). The CDR3 contains 16 residues. V lost 2 bases and J lost 4, with 18 bases in between.

CDR3 nucleotides: TGCAGTGCTTTGGACAGGGGGCCAGAGACCCAGTTCTTC. This codes for CSALDRGPETQFF. V gene TRBV20-1 combines with J gene TRBJ2-1, with 11 positions matching TRBD1. The CDR3 runs to 13 residues. Per germline, CDR1 DFQATT and CDR2 SNEGSKA (reference sequence). Losses at the gene ends were 5 bases for V and 13 bases for J; bases not matched to a gene: 10.

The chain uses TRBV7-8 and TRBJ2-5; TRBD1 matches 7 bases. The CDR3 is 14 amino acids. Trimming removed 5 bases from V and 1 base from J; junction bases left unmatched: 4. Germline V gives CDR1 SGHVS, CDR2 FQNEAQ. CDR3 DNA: TGTGCCAGCAGCGCGACAGGGTTCCAAGAGACCCAGTACTTC. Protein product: CASSATGFQETQYF.

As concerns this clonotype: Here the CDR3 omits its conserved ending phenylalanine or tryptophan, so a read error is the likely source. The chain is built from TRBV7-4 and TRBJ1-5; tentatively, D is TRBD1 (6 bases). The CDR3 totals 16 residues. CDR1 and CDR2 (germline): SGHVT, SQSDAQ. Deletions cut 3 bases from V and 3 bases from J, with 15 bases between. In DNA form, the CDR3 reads TGTGCCAGCAGCTTCACCCGACAGGCGGACAATCAGCCCCAGCATTTA. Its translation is CASSFTRQADNQPQHL.

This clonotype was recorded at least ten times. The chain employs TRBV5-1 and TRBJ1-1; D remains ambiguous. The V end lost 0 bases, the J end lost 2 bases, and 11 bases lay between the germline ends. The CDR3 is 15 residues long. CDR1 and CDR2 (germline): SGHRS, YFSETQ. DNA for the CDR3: TGCGCCAGCAGCTTGGTAGGGCGGGGTAACACTGAAGCTTTCTTT. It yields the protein CASSLVGRGNTEAFF.

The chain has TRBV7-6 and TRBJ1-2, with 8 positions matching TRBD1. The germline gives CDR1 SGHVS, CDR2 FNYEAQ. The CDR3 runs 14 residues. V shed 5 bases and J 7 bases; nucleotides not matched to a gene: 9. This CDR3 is CASSVEPGGSGYTF. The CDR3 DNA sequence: TGTGCCAGCAGCGTAGAACCAGGGGGCTCTGGCTACACCTTC.

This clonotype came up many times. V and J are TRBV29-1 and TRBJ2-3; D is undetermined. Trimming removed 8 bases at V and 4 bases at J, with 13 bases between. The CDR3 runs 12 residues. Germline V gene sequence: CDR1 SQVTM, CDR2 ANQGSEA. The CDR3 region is CSLRGYADTQYF. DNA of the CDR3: TGCAGCCTCCGTGGCTATGCAGATACGCAGTATTTT.